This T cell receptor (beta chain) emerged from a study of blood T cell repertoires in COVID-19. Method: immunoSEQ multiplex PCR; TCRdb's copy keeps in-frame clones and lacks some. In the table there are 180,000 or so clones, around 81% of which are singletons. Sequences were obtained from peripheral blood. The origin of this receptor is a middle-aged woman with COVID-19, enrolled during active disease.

CDR3 in amino acids: CASSAGTSRNNEQFF. CDR3 in DNA: TGCGCCAGCAGCGCCGGGACTAGCAGAAACAATGAGCAGTTCTTC. V is TRBV10-1 and J is TRBJ2-1; TRBD2 agrees at 9 bases. CDR1 is WNHNN, CDR2 SYGVQD, per germline (reference sequence). Losses at the gene ends were 6 bases for V and 5 bases for J; bases not matched to a gene: 8. The CDR3 is 15 amino acids.